This passage covers 7 T cell receptor beta chains from one sample sequenced in a study of T cells in narcolepsy. Profiling relied on immunoSEQ multiplex PCR, and the TCRdb table lists in-frame clones only, not all of them. Of 25,000 to 35,000 clones in the sample, around 78% are singletons; the top ten hold roughly 1.2%. Sequencing was carried out using CD45RA- memory CD4+ T cells from PBMCs. The receptor set was obtained from a human donor with narcolepsy.

The rearrangement uses TRBV7-3 and TRBJ1-1; unclear D gene. V was pared by 5 bases and J by 5 bases, with 12 bases between. The CDR3 totals 13 residues. Germline V gives CDR1 SGHTA, CDR2 FQGTGA. CDR3 sequence (DNA): TGTGCCAGCAGCCTGGACCCACAAACTGAAGCTTTCTTT. This sequence encodes CASSLDPQTEAFF.

The chain joins TRBV28 to TRBJ1-5, with a possible D match to TRBD1 (6 bases). This CDR3 spans 15 amino acids. The germline V gene has CDR1 MDHEN and CDR2 SYDVKM. V was clipped by 5 bases and J by 4 bases, with 15 bases between them. CDR3 coding DNA: TGTGCCAGCAGTGAACAACAGGGTGTGAATCAGCCCCAGCATTTT. It translates to CASSEQQGVNQPQHF.

The gene calls are TRBV4-1 and TRBJ2-5; a weak D match, TRBD2 (5 bases). Germline-derived CDR1 and CDR2 are MGHRA and YSYEKL. V was trimmed by 0 bases and J by 0 bases, leaving 11 bases between them. The CDR3 extends over 16 amino acids. The CDR3 spells CASSQDGAVYQETQYF. The CDR3 nucleotides are TGCGCCAGCAGCCAAGATGGAGCGGTGTACCAAGAGACCCAGTACTTC.

The V and J genes are TRBV6-1 and TRBJ2-1; TRBD1 agrees at 12 bases. The CDR3 spans 13 residues. Germline values: CDR1 MNHNS, CDR2 SASEGT. V lost 9 bases and J lost 8; bases outside the gene matches: 5. DNA for the CDR3: TGTGCCAGTGGGACAGGGGGCTGGTATGAGCAGTTCTTC. Its protein product is CASGTGGWYEQFF.

This chain joins TRBV5-1 and TRBJ2-7; 7 bases are shared with TRBD1. CDR1 is SGHRS, CDR2 YFSETQ, per germline. The J segment lost 3 bases and the V segment lost 1 base, leaving 1 base of the junction unmatched. The CDR3 contains 13 residues. The CDR3 spells CASSLNRGYEQYF. The CDR3 region has the DNA TGCGCCAGCAGCTTGAACAGGGGCTACGAGCAGTACTTC.

The chain carries TRBV29-1 and TRBJ1-2; D unresolved. Per the germline V gene, CDR1 is SQVTM and CDR2 is ANQGSEA. Deletions cut 0 bases from V and 8 bases from J, with 22 bases between. CDR3 size: 16 residues. The CDR3 bases are TGCAGCGTTGAAGATCAAGTCCACAACCCGAGTAAGGGCTACACCTTC. Residues: CSVEDQVHNPSKGYTF. The full variable domain, rest sourced from reference TRBV29-1 and TRBJ1-2, is SAVISQKPSRDICQRGTSLTIQCQVDSQVTMMFWYRQQPGQSLTLIATANQGSEATYESGFVIDKFPISRPNLTFSTLTVSNMSPEDSSIYLCSVEDQVHNPSKGYTFGSGTRLTVV.

The CDR3 sequence is CASSQYRDRNTEAFF. The CDR3 bases are TGTGCCAGCAGCCAATACCGGGACAGAAACACTGAAGCTTTCTTT. V is TRBV5-6 and J is TRBJ1-1, with 7 bases that match TRBD1. Per the germline V gene, CDR1 is SGHDT and CDR2 is YYEEEE. CDR3 length: 15 residues. J gave up 2 bases and V 4 bases, and 8 bases lay outside the gene matches.